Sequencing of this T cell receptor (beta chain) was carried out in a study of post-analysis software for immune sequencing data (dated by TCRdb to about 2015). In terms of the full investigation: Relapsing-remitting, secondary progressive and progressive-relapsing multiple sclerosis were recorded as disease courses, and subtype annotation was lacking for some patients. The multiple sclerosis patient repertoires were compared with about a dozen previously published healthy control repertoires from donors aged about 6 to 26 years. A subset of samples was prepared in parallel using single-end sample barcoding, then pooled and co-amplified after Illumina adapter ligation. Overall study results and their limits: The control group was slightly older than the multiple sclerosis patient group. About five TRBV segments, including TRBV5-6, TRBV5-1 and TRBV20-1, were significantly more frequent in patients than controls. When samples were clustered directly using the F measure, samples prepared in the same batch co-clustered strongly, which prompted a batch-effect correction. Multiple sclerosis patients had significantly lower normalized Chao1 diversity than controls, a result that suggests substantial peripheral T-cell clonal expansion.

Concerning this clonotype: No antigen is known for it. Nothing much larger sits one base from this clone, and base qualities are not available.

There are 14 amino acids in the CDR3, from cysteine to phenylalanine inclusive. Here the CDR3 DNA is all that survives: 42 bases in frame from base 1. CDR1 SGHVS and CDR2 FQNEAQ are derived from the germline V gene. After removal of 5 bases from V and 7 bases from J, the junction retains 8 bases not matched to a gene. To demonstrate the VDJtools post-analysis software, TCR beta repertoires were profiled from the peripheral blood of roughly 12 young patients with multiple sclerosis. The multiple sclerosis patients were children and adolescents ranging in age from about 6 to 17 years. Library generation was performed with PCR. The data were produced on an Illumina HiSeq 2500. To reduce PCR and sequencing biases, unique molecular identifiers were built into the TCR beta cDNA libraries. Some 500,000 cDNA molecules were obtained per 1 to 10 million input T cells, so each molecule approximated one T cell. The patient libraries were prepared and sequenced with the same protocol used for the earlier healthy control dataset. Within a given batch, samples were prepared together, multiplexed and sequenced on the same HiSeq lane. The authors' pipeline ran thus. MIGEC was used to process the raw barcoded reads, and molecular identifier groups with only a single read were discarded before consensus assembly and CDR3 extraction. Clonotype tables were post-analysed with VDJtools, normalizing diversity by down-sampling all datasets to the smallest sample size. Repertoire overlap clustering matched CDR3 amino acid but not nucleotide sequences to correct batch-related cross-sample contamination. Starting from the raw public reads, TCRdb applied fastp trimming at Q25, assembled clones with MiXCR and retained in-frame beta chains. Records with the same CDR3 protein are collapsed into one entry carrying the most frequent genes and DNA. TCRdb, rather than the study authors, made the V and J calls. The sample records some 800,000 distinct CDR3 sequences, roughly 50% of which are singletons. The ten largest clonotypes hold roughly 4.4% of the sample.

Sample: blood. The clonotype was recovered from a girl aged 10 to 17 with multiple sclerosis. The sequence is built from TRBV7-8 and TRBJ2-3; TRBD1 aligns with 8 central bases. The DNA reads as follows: TGTGCCAGCAGCCCGAGGACAGGGCCCAATACGCAGTATTTT. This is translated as CASSPRTGPNTQYF.